This T cell receptor (beta chain) was sequenced for a study of vaccination and CD4 T cells after COVID-19. Study-level findings and limits: A comparatively limited set of convalescent patients was examined, with no early post-infection timepoints.

The sample's treatment: approximately nine-day PBMC culture with coronavirus spike peptide pools or control peptides (ViraFEST assay). IL-2 (around 9.8 IU/ml) and peptide pools (approximately 9.7 ug/ml) were added to cultures of approximately 2 million PBMCs per well. The length of the CDR3 is 12 residues. V shed 5 bases and J shed 9 bases, with 14 bases lying between them. From germline, CDR1 is SNHLY and CDR2 FYNNEI. An Oncomine TCR Beta short-read assay was used to sequence the DNA from cultured CD4+ T cells. After culture, CD4+ T cells served as the source for genomic DNA extraction. TCRdb independently ran MiXCR on the PCR reads; one entry per CDR3 protein. The sample has approximately 15,000 distinct CDR3 sequences; about 44% are singletons. Regarding this clonotype: Its antigen is currently unknown.

The rearrangement links TRBV2 to TRBJ2-7; D is unresolved. The TCR sequence derives from a human donor who had recovered from COVID-19. The sample consisted of CD4+ T cells from blood, cultured in vitro. The CDR3 DNA sequence: TGTGCCAGCAGTTCGGAATTATTGGGGCAGTACTTC. It encodes CASSSELLGQYF.